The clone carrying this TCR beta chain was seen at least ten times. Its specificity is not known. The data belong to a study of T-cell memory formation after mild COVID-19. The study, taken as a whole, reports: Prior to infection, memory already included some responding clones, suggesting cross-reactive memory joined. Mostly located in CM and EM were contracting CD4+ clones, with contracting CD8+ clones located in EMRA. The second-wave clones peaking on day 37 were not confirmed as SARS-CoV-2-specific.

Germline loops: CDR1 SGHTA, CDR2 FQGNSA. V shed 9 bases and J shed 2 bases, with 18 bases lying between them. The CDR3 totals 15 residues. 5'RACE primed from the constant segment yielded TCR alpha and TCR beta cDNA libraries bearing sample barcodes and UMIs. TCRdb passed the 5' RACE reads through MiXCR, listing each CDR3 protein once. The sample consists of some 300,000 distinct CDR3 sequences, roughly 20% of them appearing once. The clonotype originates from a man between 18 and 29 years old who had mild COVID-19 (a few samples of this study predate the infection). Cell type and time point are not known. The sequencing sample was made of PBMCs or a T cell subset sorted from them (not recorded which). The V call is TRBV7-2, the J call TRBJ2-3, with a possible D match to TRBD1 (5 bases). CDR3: CARGAHLALTDTQYF. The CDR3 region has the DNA TGTGCCAGAGGGGCCCACCTGGCTCTCACAGATACGCAGTATTTT.